The rows below give T cell receptor beta chains drawn from one sample of a study of blood T cells in healthy people across ages. TCRdb re-analysed the 5' RACE reads in MiXCR, keeping a single row per CDR3 protein. Among around 1,700,000 distinct CDR3 sequences listed, roughly 27% were seen once. The specimen was blood. These receptor sequences come from a woman in her 30s in good health. The CDR3 runs from the conserved cysteine through the conserved F or W. The order of the fields is D gene, J gene, clone size, V gene, CDR3 protein, CDR3 DNA. The D gene is left open where the match is weak. A clone size is listed for some rows: how often the clone was seen (once, few, many), or a class if it is expanded.

NA TRBJ2-3 NA TRBV29-1 CSVEHLDTQYF TGCAGCGTGGAACACCTGGATACGCAGTATTTT
TRBD1 TRBJ1-2 NA TRBV28 CASSPPGTGTSGYTF TGTGCCAGCAGTCCTCCCGGGACAGGGACGTCTGGCTACACCTTC
NA TRBJ2-7 NA TRBV5-1 CASSTKVGYEQYF TGCGCCAGCAGTACAAAAGTGGGTTACGAGCAGTACTTC
TRBD2 TRBJ2-1 few TRBV7-9 CASSQTSGRNDQFF TGTGCCAGCAGTCAGACTAGCGGGCGCAATGATCAGTTCTTC
NA TRBJ1-2 few TRBV7-9 CASSPGHRIGYTF TGTGCCAGCAGCCCGGGACACCGTATTGGCTACACCTTC
NA TRBJ1-4 few TRBV20-1 CSAREGMGGEKLFF TGCAGTGCTAGAGAGGGTATGGGTGGTGAAAAACTGTTTTTT
TRBD1 TRBJ1-2 few TRBV12-3/TRBV12-4 CASSPKTGIYGYTF TGTGCCAGCAGCCCTAAGACAGGGATCTATGGCTACACCTTC
NA TRBJ2-3 NA TRBV12-3/TRBV12-4 CASSPTTGSQGTDTQYF TGTGCCAGCAGTCCAACGACAGGTTCACAAGGGACAGATACGCAGTATTTT
NA TRBJ2-7 NA TRBV7-9 CASSLRQGGNEQYF TGTGCCAGCAGCTTGCGGCAGGGAGGAAACGAGCAGTACTTC
NA TRBJ2-7 NA TRBV20-1 CIARDRYRGAYEQYF TGCATTGCTAGAGATCGTTACCGCGGGGCCTACGAGCAGTACTTC
NA TRBJ1-5 NA TRBV7-9 CASSSRVAQPQHF TGTGCCAGCAGCTCCAGGGTTGCTCAGCCCCAGCATTTT
NA TRBJ2-7 few TRBV20-1 CSASGMGDYYEQYF TGCAGTGCTAGCGGTATGGGAGATTACTACGAGCAGTACTTC
TRBD2 TRBJ2-3 NA TRBV4-2 CASSQDRLAGPTDTQYF TGTGCCAGCAGCCAAGATAGGCTAGCGGGGCCCACAGATACGCAGTATTTT
TRBD1 TRBJ1-2 NA TRBV6-6 CASCPDRGQGYTF TGTGCCAGCTGCCCTGACAGGGGGCAAGGCTACACCTTC
NA TRBJ2-3 many TRBV6-6 CASSYLHLFTDTQYF TGTGCCAGCAGTTACCTTCACTTATTCACAGATACGCAGTATTTT
NA TRBJ1-2 many TRBV12-3/TRBV12-4 CASSLLGVGYGYTF TGTGCCAGCAGTTTATTAGGGGTAGGGTATGGCTACACCTTC
TRBD2 TRBJ2-5 NA TRBV20-1 CSATPRLAGETQYF TGCAGTGCTACTCCCAGACTAGCGGGAGAGACCCAGTACTTC
TRBD2 TRBJ2-5 few TRBV5-1 CASSLALAGWETQYF TGCGCCAGCAGCTTGGCCCTAGCGGGATGGGAGACCCAGTACTTC
TRBD1 TRBJ2-5 once TRBV12-3/TRBV12-4 CASSFRPTGVEETQYF TGTGCCAGCAGTTTTAGACCGACAGGGGTCGAGGAAACCCAGTACTTC
TRBD1 TRBJ2-3 NA TRBV12-3/TRBV12-4 CASSDRGEIDTQYF TGTGCCAGCAGCGACAGGGGAGAGATAGATACGCAGTATTTT
NA TRBJ1-1 NA TRBV11-1 CASSQRQVFGTEAFF TGTGCCAGCAGTCAAAGACAGGTATTTGGGACTGAAGCTTTCTTT
TRBD2 TRBJ2-3 NA TRBV9 CASSAYGTSIPDTQYF TGTGCCAGCAGCGCATACGGGACTAGCATCCCAGATACGCAGTATTTT
NA TRBJ2-1 few TRBV11-2 CASSRGAAYSSYNEQFF TGTGCCAGCAGTCGCGGAGCCGCCTATAGCTCCTACAATGAGCAGTTCTTC
NA TRBJ2-7 few TRBV5-1 CASSLTDSLYEQYF TGCGCCAGCAGCTTGACGGACAGTCTCTACGAGCAGTACTTC
NA TRBJ2-1 few TRBV15 CATSRDIGVTAGTGRFF TGTGCCACCAGCAGAGATATTGGGGTGACTGCCGGCACCGGTCGGTTCTTC
NA TRBJ1-1 NA TRBV6-2/TRBV6-3 CASSSTLEAFF TGTGCCAGCAGTTCGACGCTTGAAGCTTTCTTT
NA TRBJ1-1 few TRBV5-6 CASSLARRVAAFF TGTGCCAGCAGCTTGGCCCGCAGGGTGGCAGCTTTCTTT
NA TRBJ2-7 few TRBV15 CATSRDTIRTYEQYF TGTGCCACCAGCAGAGATACTATCCGGACCTACGAGCAGTACTTC
NA TRBJ2-7 NA TRBV30 CAWASTMRSSYEQYF TGTGCCTGGGCCTCAACTATGAGGAGCTCCTACGAGCAGTACTTC
TRBD1 TRBJ2-4 NA TRBV14 CASSQVYGTEYF TGTGCCAGCAGCCAAGTCTACGGGACAGAGTACTTC
NA TRBJ1-4 NA TRBV12-3/TRBV12-4 CASSPQLLGNEILFF TGTGCCAGCAGCCCCCAGCTACTGGGGAATGAAATACTGTTTTTT
NA TRBJ1-2 NA TRBV19 CASMPGERRYGYTF TGTGCCAGTATGCCGGGTGAACGGCGCTATGGCTACACCTTC
NA TRBJ2-1 NA TRBV4-3 CTSSQEQANEQFF TGCACCAGCAGCCAAGAACAGGCCAATGAGCAGTTCTTC
NA TRBJ2-7 few TRBV3-1 CASSRLGGVTFYEQYF TGTGCCAGCAGCCGCTTGGGCGGGGTGACGTTCTACGAGCAGTACTTC
NA TRBJ1-4 NA TRBV12-3/TRBV12-4 CASALGEPTNEKLFF TGTGCCAGCGCACTAGGAGAACCAACTAATGAAAAACTGTTTTTT
NA TRBJ2-5 NA TRBV6-5 CASSYFSGIAARGETQYF TGTGCCAGCAGTTATTTTAGTGGGATAGCCGCACGGGGGGAGACCCAGTACTTC
NA TRBJ2-5 few TRBV20-1 CSAQAQGWTETQYF TGCAGTGCCCAGGCCCAGGGGTGGACAGAGACCCAGTACTTC
TRBD1 TRBJ2-3 many TRBV29-1 CSARDRHSTDTQYF TGCAGCGCCCGGGACAGGCATAGCACAGATACGCAGTATTTT
NA TRBJ2-5 few TRBV12-3/TRBV12-4 CASTLKGNFQETQYF TGTGCCAGCACCCTAAAGGGGAATTTCCAAGAGACCCAGTACTTC
TRBD2 TRBJ2-5 NA TRBV20-1 CSARGGASGVQETQYF TGCAGTGCTAGAGGAGGGGCTAGCGGGGTACAAGAGACCCAGTACTTC
TRBD2 TRBJ2-5 few TRBV20-1 CSARAYPSGTSLETQYF TGCAGTGCTAGAGCCTACCCATCCGGGACTAGTCTGGAGACCCAGTACTTC
TRBD1 TRBJ2-2 NA TRBV5-1 CASSLSTGAGELFF TGCGCCAGCAGCTTGTCGACAGGGGCCGGGGAGCTGTTTTTT
NA TRBJ2-1 few TRBV29-1 CSVVWTGSGYNEQFF TGCAGCGTTGTGTGGACTGGGAGTGGGTACAATGAGCAGTTCTTC
TRBD1 TRBJ2-3 many TRBV5-1 CASRRTGGTDTQYF TGTGCCAGCAGGCGGACAGGGGGAACAGATACGCAGTATTTT
TRBD1 TRBJ1-1 few TRBV11-2 CASSLNLGQGDTEAFF TGTGCCAGCAGCCTGAACTTGGGACAGGGGGACACTGAAGCTTTCTTT
NA TRBJ2-1 few TRBV3-1 CASSQEGGGHNEQFF TGTGCCAGCAGCCAAGAAGGGGGAGGGCACAATGAGCAGTTCTTC
NA TRBJ1-5 NA TRBV12-3/TRBV12-4 CASRSRVPREPQHF TGTGCCAGCAGGTCCCGGGTCCCTAGGGAACCCCAGCATTTT
NA TRBJ2-1 few TRBV2 CASERVQYNEQFF TGTGCCAGCGAGAGGGTGCAGTACAATGAGCAGTTCTTC
NA TRBJ2-1 few TRBV19 CASRGPNGDEQFF TGTGCCAGTAGGGGGCCAAACGGGGATGAGCAGTTCTTC
TRBD2 TRBJ2-5 many TRBV7-3 CASSLTAGGQETQYF TGTGCCAGCAGCTTAACGGCGGGGGGGCAAGAGACCCAGTACTTC
NA TRBJ2-1 few TRBV6-1 CASRLGRNEQFF TGTGCCAGCAGGTTGGGGCGCAATGAGCAGTTCTTC
TRBD1 TRBJ1-6 NA TRBV5-1 CASSLEGQLNSPLHF TGCGCCAGCAGCTTGGAGGGACAGCTTAATTCACCCCTCCACTTT
NA TRBJ1-5 NA TRBV18 CASSRGTGQPQHF TGTGCCAGCTCACGGGGTACCGGCCAGCCCCAGCATTTT
NA TRBJ2-5 few TRBV11-2 CASSLSGWETETQYF TGTGCCAGCAGCTTAAGTGGGTGGGAGACAGAGACCCAGTACTTC
TRBD1 TRBJ1-1 few TRBV20-1 CSARDRDRWLAANTEAFF TGCAGTGCTAGAGATAGGGACAGGTGGTTGGCGGCGAACACTGAAGCTTTCTTT
NA TRBJ2-3 few TRBV20-1 CSASPRGPGETDTQYF TGCAGTGCTAGCCCCCGGGGTCCTGGGGAAACAGATACGCAGTATTTT
NA TRBJ1-6 NA TRBV20-1 CSARTSPAGNSPLHF TGCAGTGCTAGGACGTCCCCGGCAGGGAATTCACCCCTCCACTTT
NA TRBJ2-7 many TRBV9 CASSVDQGNYEQYF TGTGCCAGCAGCGTAGATCAGGGGAACTACGAGCAGTACTTC
TRBD1 TRBJ2-1 many TRBV29-1 CSARGQGASEFF TGCAGCGCCCGAGGACAGGGGGCCTCGGAGTTCTTC
NA TRBJ1-2 few TRBV6-2/TRBV6-3 CASSFTEGYGYTF TGTGCCAGCAGTTTCACTGAAGGCTATGGCTACACCTTC